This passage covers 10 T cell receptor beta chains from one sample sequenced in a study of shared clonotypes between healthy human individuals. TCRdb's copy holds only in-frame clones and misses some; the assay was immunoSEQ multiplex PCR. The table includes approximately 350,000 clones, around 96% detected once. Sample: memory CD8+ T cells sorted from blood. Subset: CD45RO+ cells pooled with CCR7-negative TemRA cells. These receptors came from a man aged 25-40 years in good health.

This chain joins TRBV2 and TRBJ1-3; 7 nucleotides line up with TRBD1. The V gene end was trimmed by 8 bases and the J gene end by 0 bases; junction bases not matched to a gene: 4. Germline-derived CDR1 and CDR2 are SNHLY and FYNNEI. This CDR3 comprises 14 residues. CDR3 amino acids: CASVWDSSGNTIYF. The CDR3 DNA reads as TGTGCCAGCGTATGGGACAGCTCTGGAAACACCATATATTTT.

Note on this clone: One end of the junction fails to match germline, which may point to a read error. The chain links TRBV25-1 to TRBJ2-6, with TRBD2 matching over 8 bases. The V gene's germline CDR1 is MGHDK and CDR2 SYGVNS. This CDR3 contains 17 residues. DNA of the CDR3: TGTGCCCGCAGTGGTAAGACGGGAGGGTGGGGGGCCAACGTCCTGACTTTC. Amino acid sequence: CARSGKTGGWGANVLTF.

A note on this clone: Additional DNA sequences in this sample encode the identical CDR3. CDR3 in amino acids: CASSETSGANVLTF. In nucleotides, the CDR3 is TGTGCCAGCAGTGAAACTTCTGGGGCCAACGTCCTGACTTTC. The gene calls are TRBV2 and TRBJ2-6, with D unresolved. The germline CDR1 and CDR2 sequences are SNHLY and FYNNEI. The V end lost 2 bases, the J end lost 1 base, and 3 bases lay between the germline ends. This CDR3 is 14 amino acids long.

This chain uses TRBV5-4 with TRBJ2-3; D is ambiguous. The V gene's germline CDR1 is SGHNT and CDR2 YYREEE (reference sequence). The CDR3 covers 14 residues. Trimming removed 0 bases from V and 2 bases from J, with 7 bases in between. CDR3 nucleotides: TGTGCCAGCAGCTTGGCCGGATTCACAGATACGCAGTATTTT. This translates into CASSLAGFTDTQYF.

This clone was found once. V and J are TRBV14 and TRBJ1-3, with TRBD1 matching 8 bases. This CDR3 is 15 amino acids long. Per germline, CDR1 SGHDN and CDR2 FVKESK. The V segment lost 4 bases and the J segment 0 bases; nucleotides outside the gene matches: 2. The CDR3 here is CASSPGGRSGNTIYF. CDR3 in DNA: TGTGCCAGCAGCCCAGGGGGCCGCTCTGGAAACACCATATATTTT.

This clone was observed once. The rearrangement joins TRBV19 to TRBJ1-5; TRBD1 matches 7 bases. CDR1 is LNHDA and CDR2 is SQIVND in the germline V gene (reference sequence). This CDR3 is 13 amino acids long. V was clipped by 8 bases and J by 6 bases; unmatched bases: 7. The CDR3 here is CASQDRTFQPQHF. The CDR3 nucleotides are TGTGCCAGTCAGGACAGGACTTTTCAGCCCCAGCATTTT.

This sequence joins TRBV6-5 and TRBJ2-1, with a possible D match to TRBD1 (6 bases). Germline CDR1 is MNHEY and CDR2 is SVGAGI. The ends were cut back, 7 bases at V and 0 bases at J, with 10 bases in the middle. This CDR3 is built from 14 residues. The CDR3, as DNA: TGTGCCAGCAAGAGGGGGAGCTCCTACAATGAGCAGTTCTTC. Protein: CASKRGSSYNEQFF.

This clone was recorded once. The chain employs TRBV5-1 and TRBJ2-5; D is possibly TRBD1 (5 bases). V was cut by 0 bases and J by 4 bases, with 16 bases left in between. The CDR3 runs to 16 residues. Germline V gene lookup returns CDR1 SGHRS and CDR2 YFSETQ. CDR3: CASSLGGHVGPETQYF. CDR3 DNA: TGCGCCAGCAGCTTGGGTGGACACGTCGGCCCAGAGACCCAGTACTTC.

CDR3 sequence reads: CASSLNSGRTNEQFF. In DNA, the CDR3 is TGTGCCAGCAGCTTAAATAGCGGGAGGACCAATGAGCAGTTCTTC. The V call is TRBV7-3, the J call TRBJ2-1; 10 bases are a match to TRBD2. V lost 1 base and J lost 6; bases outside the gene matches: 3. This CDR3 region has 15 residues. Germline CDR1 reads SGHTA; CDR2 reads FQGTGA.

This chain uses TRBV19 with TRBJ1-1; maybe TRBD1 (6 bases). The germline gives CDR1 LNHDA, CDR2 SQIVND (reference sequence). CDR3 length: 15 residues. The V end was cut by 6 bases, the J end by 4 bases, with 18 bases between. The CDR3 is CASSPQGHRATEAFF. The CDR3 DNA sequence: TGTGCCAGTAGCCCCCAAGGCCACAGGGCCACTGAAGCTTTCTTT. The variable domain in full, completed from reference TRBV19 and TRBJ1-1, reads DGGITQSPKYLFRKEGQNVTLSCEQNLNHDAMYWYRQDPGQGLRLIYYSQIVNDFQKGDIAEGYSVSREKKESFPLTVTSAQKNPTAFYLCASSPQGHRATEAFFGQGTRLTVV.